The present T cell receptor beta chain was sequenced within a study of blood T cell repertoires in COVID-19. Turning to the study itself: Italy, Spain and the United States were the sources of the convalescent and acute COVID-19 samples. T cells, B-cell-depleted T cells, or PBMCs supplied cDNA or gDNA.

The CDR3 loop spans 18 amino acids. Germline loops: CDR1 SGHDT, CDR2 YYEEEE. Trimming at V came to 1 base and at J to 7 bases, leaving 16 bases not matched to a gene. The authors' processing: How many nucleated cells were present was estimated from reference gene primer amplification. The data were produced by immunoSEQ multiplex PCR, yet TCRdb's version contains in-frame clones alone and is incomplete. The V and J calls and clone size are taken from that table; D and trimming were inferred from the DNA. The top ten hold about 0.74% of the sample, which has some 260,000 clones, around 90% seen once. The rearrangement joins TRBV5-6 to TRBJ1-4; TRBD1 aligns across 7 bases. The receptor comes from a woman aged 25-40 years with acute or convalescent COVID-19. Sequences were obtained from peripheral blood. CDR3 protein: CASSLFRDRHLGGEKLFF. The DNA for the CDR3 is TGTGCCAGCAGCTTGTTTAGGGACAGACATTTGGGTGGTGAAAAACTGTTTTTT. The full variable domain, completed using reference TRBV5-6 and TRBJ1-4, is DAGVTQSPTHLIKTRGQQVTLRCSPKSGHDTVSWYQQALGQGPQFIFQYYEEEERQRGNFPDRFSGHQFPNYSSELNVNALLLGDSALYLCASSLFRDRHLGGEKLFFGSGTQLSVL.